A selection of T cell receptor beta chains follows, all from one sample in a study of radiation and T cells in renal cell carcinoma. The assay was immunoSEQ multiplex PCR, and TCRdb's table has in-frame clones only and misses some. The sample shows more than 95,000 clones, 81% of them seen only once. The starting material was blood, obtained from a patient whose treatment included radiotherapy and nephrectomy. All receptors come from a man aged 45 to 65 with renal cell carcinoma. CDR3s include the opening cysteine and the closing phenylalanine or tryptophan. Fields, in order: D gene, clone size, J gene, V gene, CDR3 protein, CDR3 DNA. The D gene is left open where the match is weak. Some rows mark clone size as missing; the rest say once, few, many or name a class of expanded clone.

d_call: TRBD1
clone_size: NA
j_call: TRBJ2-3
v_call: TRBV6-5
cdr3_aa: CASSYSRGRGDTQYF
cdr3_nt: TGTGCCAGCAGTTACAGCAGGGGGCGTGGGGATACGCAGTATTTT

d_call: TRBD2
clone_size: NA
j_call: TRBJ2-2
v_call: TRBV2
cdr3_aa: CASNPGLAGGRTGELFF
cdr3_nt: TGTGCCAGCAACCCGGGACTAGCGGGAGGTCGTACCGGGGAGCTGTTTTTT

d_call: NA
clone_size: few
j_call: TRBJ1-4
v_call: TRBV7-9
cdr3_aa: CASSLAGLEKLFF
cdr3_nt: TGTGCCAGCAGCTTAGCAGGGTTGGAAAAACTGTTTTTT

d_call: NA
clone_size: NA
j_call: TRBJ2-7
v_call: TRBV2
cdr3_aa: CASSGGTYDSHEQYF
cdr3_nt: TGTGCCAGCAGTGGCGGGACCTACGACTCTCACGAGCAGTACTTC

d_call: NA
clone_size: NA
j_call: TRBJ1-1
v_call: TRBV5-4
cdr3_aa: CASSFRGGNTEAFF
cdr3_nt: TGTGCCAGCAGCTTTCGGGGGGGGAACACTGAAGCTTTCTTT

d_call: TRBD1
clone_size: NA
j_call: TRBJ1-3
v_call: TRBV4-3
cdr3_aa: CASSPYDRGPGNTIYF
cdr3_nt: TGCGCCAGCAGCCCATATGACAGGGGCCCTGGAAACACCATATATTTT

d_call: NA
clone_size: NA
j_call: TRBJ1-5
v_call: TRBV2
cdr3_aa: CASSEAWEGAQHF
cdr3_nt: TGTGCCAGCAGTGAAGCGTGGGAGGGGGCCCAGCATTTT

d_call: TRBD1
clone_size: NA
j_call: TRBJ1-2
v_call: TRBV27
cdr3_aa: CASSVPGQGARGYTF
cdr3_nt: TGTGCCAGCAGCGTCCCGGGACAGGGGGCTCGTGGCTACACCTTC

d_call: NA
clone_size: NA
j_call: TRBJ1-4
v_call: TRBV5-1
cdr3_aa: CASSLELFNEKLFF
cdr3_nt: TGCGCCAGCAGCTTGGAACTGTTTAATGAAAAACTGTTTTTT

d_call: TRBD2
clone_size: NA
j_call: TRBJ2-5
v_call: TRBV7-2
cdr3_aa: CASSRGLAGAETQYF
cdr3_nt: TGTGCCAGCAGCCGGGGACTAGCGGGAGCAGAGACCCAGTACTTC

d_call: NA
clone_size: NA
j_call: TRBJ1-2
v_call: TRBV18
cdr3_aa: CASSLNRPPEGDKGYTF
cdr3_nt: TGTGCCAGCTCACTGAACCGCCCCCCGGAGGGGGATAAGGGCTACACCTTC

d_call: TRBD2
clone_size: NA
j_call: TRBJ2-7
v_call: TRBV5-4
cdr3_aa: CASSGSSGRSYEQYF
cdr3_nt: TGTGCCAGCAGCGGTTCTAGCGGGAGGTCCTACGAGCAGTACTTC

d_call: NA
clone_size: NA
j_call: TRBJ1-2
v_call: TRBV5-1
cdr3_aa: CASSLEPVNYGYTF
cdr3_nt: TGCGCCAGCAGCTTGGAACCGGTTAACTATGGCTACACCTTC

d_call: NA
clone_size: NA
j_call: TRBJ1-6
v_call: TRBV30
cdr3_aa: CAWTLGGSYNSPLHF
cdr3_nt: TGTGCCTGGACCTTGGGAGGCTCCTATAATTCACCCCTCCACTTT

d_call: NA
clone_size: NA
j_call: TRBJ2-5
v_call: TRBV7-8
cdr3_aa: CASSLELVGFGFQETQYF
cdr3_nt: TGTGCCAGCAGCTTAGAATTAGTGGGTTTTGGGTTCCAAGAGACCCAGTACTTC

d_call: NA
clone_size: NA
j_call: TRBJ1-2
v_call: TRBV19
cdr3_aa: CASAQVNYGYTF
cdr3_nt: TGTGCCAGTGCTCAGGTGAACTATGGCTACACCTTC

d_call: TRBD1
clone_size: NA
j_call: TRBJ2-5
v_call: TRBV6-5
cdr3_aa: CASSYGQGVETQYF
cdr3_nt: TGTGCCAGCAGTTACGGACAGGGGGTAGAGACCCAGTACTTC

d_call: NA
clone_size: once
j_call: TRBJ2-1
v_call: TRBV9
cdr3_aa: CASSVADHSYNEQFF
cdr3_nt: TGTGCCAGCAGCGTAGCGGACCACTCCTACAATGAGCAGTTCTTC

d_call: TRBD1
clone_size: NA
j_call: TRBJ1-1
v_call: TRBV30
cdr3_aa: CAWSETGTTEAFF
cdr3_nt: TGTGCCTGGAGCGAGACAGGGACCACTGAAGCTTTCTTT

d_call: NA
clone_size: NA
j_call: TRBJ2-7
v_call: TRBV5-4
cdr3_aa: CASSTGTGDNPYEQYF
cdr3_nt: TGTGCCAGCAGCACCGGGACGGGAGATAATCCCTACGAGCAGTACTTC

d_call: NA
clone_size: NA
j_call: TRBJ2-1
v_call: TRBV5-4
cdr3_aa: CASSLGGNEQFF
cdr3_nt: TGTGCCAGCAGCTTGGGAGGAAATGAGCAGTTCTTC

d_call: NA
clone_size: NA
j_call: TRBJ2-2
v_call: TRBV9
cdr3_aa: CASSVGGANTGELFF
cdr3_nt: TGTGCCAGCAGCGTAGGGGGCGCGAACACCGGGGAGCTGTTTTTT

d_call: NA
clone_size: NA
j_call: TRBJ1-4
v_call: TRBV5-5
cdr3_aa: CASSSRTEVEKLFF
cdr3_nt: TGTGCCAGCAGCTCACGGACAGAGGTTGAAAAACTGTTTTTT

d_call: TRBD2
clone_size: NA
j_call: TRBJ2-3
v_call: TRBV5-1
cdr3_aa: CASSSTSGSTDTQYF
cdr3_nt: TGCGCCAGCAGCTCGACTAGCGGGAGCACAGATACGCAGTATTTT

d_call: NA
clone_size: NA
j_call: TRBJ2-1
v_call: TRBV5-1
cdr3_aa: CASGEQGTYNEQFF
cdr3_nt: TGCGCCAGCGGGGAACAGGGAACGTACAATGAGCAGTTCTTC

d_call: TRBD2
clone_size: NA
j_call: TRBJ2-3
v_call: TRBV5-1
cdr3_aa: CASSLLAGGTDTQYF
cdr3_nt: TGCGCCAGCAGCTTGTTAGCGGGAGGCACAGATACGCAGTATTTT

d_call: NA
clone_size: NA
j_call: TRBJ2-7
v_call: TRBV5-1
cdr3_aa: CASSGNRVLNEQYF
cdr3_nt: TGCGCCAGCAGCGGCAACAGGGTGCTGAACGAGCAGTACTTC

d_call: NA
clone_size: NA
j_call: TRBJ2-6
v_call: TRBV7-2
cdr3_aa: CASSLSSGNSGANVLTF
cdr3_nt: TGTGCCAGCAGCTTATCGTCGGGTAACTCTGGGGCCAACGTCCTGACTTTC

d_call: NA
clone_size: NA
j_call: TRBJ2-7
v_call: TRBV5-1
cdr3_aa: CASSLIFRDGYEQYF
cdr3_nt: TGCGCCAGCAGCTTGATCTTTCGGGACGGATACGAGCAGTACTTC

d_call: NA
clone_size: NA
j_call: TRBJ2-7
v_call: TRBV5-8
cdr3_aa: CASSLDVGGYEQYF
cdr3_nt: TGTGCCAGCAGCTTGGATGTAGGGGGCTACGAGCAGTACTTC

d_call: TRBD2
clone_size: once
j_call: TRBJ2-7
v_call: TRBV6-5
cdr3_aa: CASSYDEGRGGYEQYF
cdr3_nt: TGTGCCAGCAGTTACGATGAGGGGCGCGGGGGCTACGAGCAGTACTTC

d_call: NA
clone_size: NA
j_call: TRBJ1-2
v_call: TRBV9
cdr3_aa: CASSVGQNYGYTF
cdr3_nt: TGTGCCAGCAGCGTCGGACAGAACTATGGCTACACCTTC

d_call: TRBD1
clone_size: NA
j_call: TRBJ1-2
v_call: TRBV30
cdr3_aa: CAWNSELGTDGYTF
cdr3_nt: TGTGCCTGGAATTCAGAACTGGGGACAGATGGCTACACCTTC

d_call: NA
clone_size: few
j_call: TRBJ2-3
v_call: TRBV7-2
cdr3_aa: CASSPQQGSTQYF
cdr3_nt: TGTGCCAGCAGCCCCCAGCAGGGATCTACGCAGTATTTT

d_call: NA
clone_size: NA
j_call: TRBJ2-1
v_call: TRBV7-2
cdr3_aa: CASSLVGGHLENEQFF
cdr3_nt: TGTGCCAGCAGCTTAGTGGGGGGCCACCTTGAGAATGAGCAGTTCTTC

d_call: NA
clone_size: NA
j_call: TRBJ2-1
v_call: TRBV28
cdr3_aa: CASRPSRVGGPLYNEQFF
cdr3_nt: TGTGCCAGCAGGCCCTCGCGGGTCGGAGGGCCATTGTACAATGAGCAGTTCTTC

d_call: TRBD2
clone_size: NA
j_call: TRBJ2-3
v_call: TRBV9
cdr3_aa: CASSVSTGLADFSTDTQYF
cdr3_nt: TGTGCCAGCAGCGTTTCAACGGGACTAGCGGACTTTAGCACAGATACGCAGTATTTT

d_call: NA
clone_size: few
j_call: TRBJ1-4
v_call: TRBV7-9
cdr3_aa: CASSLPTTNEKLFF
cdr3_nt: TGTGCCAGCAGCCTGCCCACAACTAATGAAAAACTGTTTTTT

d_call: TRBD2
clone_size: NA
j_call: TRBJ2-7
v_call: TRBV4-1
cdr3_aa: CASSRPEFAGTSGSYEQYF
cdr3_nt: TGCGCCAGCAGCCGACCTGAATTTGCAGGCACTAGCGGTTCCTACGAGCAGTACTTC

d_call: NA
clone_size: NA
j_call: TRBJ2-1
v_call: TRBV5-1
cdr3_aa: CASTPGPDNEQFF
cdr3_nt: TGCGCCAGCACCCCGGGACCAGACAATGAGCAGTTCTTC

d_call: NA
clone_size: NA
j_call: TRBJ2-1
v_call: TRBV7-2
cdr3_aa: CASSLSGGTAYNEQFF
cdr3_nt: TGTGCCAGCAGCTTATCCGGAGGGACAGCCTACAATGAGCAGTTCTTC

d_call: NA
clone_size: NA
j_call: TRBJ1-3
v_call: TRBV9
cdr3_aa: CASSVGPARTSSGNTIYF
cdr3_nt: TGTGCCAGCAGCGTAGGACCGGCCAGAACTTCTTCTGGAAACACCATATATTTT

d_call: NA
clone_size: NA
j_call: TRBJ2-2
v_call: TRBV2
cdr3_aa: CASSEAAVRGTGELFF
cdr3_nt: TGTGCCAGCAGTGAAGCGGCGGTCCGTGGCACCGGGGAGCTGTTTTTT

d_call: TRBD2
clone_size: NA
j_call: TRBJ2-1
v_call: TRBV6-6
cdr3_aa: CASTGTSADNEQFF
cdr3_nt: TGTGCCAGCACTGGGACTAGCGCCGACAATGAGCAGTTCTTC

d_call: NA
clone_size: NA
j_call: TRBJ1-5
v_call: TRBV2
cdr3_aa: CASGPQGLGQPQHF
cdr3_nt: TGTGCCAGCGGCCCACAGGGATTGGGTCAGCCCCAGCATTTT